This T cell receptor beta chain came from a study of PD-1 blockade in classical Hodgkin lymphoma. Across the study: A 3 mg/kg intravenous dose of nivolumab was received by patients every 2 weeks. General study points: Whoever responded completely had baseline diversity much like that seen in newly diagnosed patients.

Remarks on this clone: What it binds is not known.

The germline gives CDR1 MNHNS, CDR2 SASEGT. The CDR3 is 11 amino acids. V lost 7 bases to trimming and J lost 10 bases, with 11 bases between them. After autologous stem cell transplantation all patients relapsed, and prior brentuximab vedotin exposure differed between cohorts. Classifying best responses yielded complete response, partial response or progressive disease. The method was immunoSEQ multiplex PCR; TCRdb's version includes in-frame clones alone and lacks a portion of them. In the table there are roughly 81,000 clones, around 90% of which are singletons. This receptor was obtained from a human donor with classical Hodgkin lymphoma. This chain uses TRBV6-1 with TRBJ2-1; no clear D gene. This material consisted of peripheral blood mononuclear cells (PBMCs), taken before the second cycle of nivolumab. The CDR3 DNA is TGTGCCAGCACCCTAATGGCAGAGCAGTTCTTC. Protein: CASTLMAEQFF.